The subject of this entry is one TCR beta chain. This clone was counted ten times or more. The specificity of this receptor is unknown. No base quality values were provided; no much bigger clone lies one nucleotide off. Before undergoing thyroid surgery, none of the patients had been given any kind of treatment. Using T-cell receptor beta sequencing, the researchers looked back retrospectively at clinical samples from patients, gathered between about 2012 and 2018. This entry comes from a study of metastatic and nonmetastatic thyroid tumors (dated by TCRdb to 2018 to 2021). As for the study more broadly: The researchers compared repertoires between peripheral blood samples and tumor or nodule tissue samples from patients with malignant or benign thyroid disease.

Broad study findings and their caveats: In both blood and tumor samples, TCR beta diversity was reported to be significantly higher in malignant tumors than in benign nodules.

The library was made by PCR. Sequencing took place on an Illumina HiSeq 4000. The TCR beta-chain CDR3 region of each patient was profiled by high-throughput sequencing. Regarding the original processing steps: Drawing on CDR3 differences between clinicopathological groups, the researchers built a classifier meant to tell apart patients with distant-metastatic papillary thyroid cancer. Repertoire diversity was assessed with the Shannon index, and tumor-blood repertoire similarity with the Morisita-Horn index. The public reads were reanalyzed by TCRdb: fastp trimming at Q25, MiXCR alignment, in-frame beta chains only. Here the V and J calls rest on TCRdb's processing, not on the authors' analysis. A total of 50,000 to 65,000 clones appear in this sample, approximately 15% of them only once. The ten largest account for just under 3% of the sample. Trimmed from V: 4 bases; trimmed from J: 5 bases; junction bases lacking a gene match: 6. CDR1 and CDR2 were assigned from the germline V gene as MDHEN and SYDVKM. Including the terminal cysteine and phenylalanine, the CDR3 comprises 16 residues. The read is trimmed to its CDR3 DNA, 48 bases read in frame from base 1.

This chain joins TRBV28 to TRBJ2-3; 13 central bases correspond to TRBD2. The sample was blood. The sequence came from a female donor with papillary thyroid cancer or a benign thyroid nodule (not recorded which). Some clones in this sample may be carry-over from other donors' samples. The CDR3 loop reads CASSWTSGSTKDTQYF. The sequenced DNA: TGTGCCAGCAGTTGGACTAGCGGGAGTACGAAAGATACGCAGTATTTT.